This entry lists 24 T cell receptor beta chains sequenced from one sample in a study of blood T cell repertoires in COVID-19. This table comes from immunoSEQ multiplex PCR, and its TCRdb copy is limited to in-frame clones, with some not included. The table lists 250,000 to 300,000 clones, over 65% of them singletons. The material sequenced was peripheral blood. These receptor sequences come from a man aged 60 to 75 who had recovered from COVID-19.

This clone was found once. Other DNA sequences within the sample encode an identical CDR3. The J gene is TRBJ2-2, the V gene TRBV5-1; weak D call: TRBD1 (5 bases). Germline V gene data show CDR1 as SGHRS and CDR2 as YFSETQ. The CDR3 totals 15 residues. V was trimmed by 1 base and J by 1 base, leaving 8 bases between them. The CDR3 reads CASSLQGENTGELFF. DNA for the CDR3: TGCGCCAGCAGCTTGCAGGGCGAGAACACCGGGGAGCTGTTTTTT.

The chain has TRBV6-5 and TRBJ2-1; 8 bases agree with TRBD2. The CDR3 loop spans 14 amino acids. Trimming cost V 8 bases and J 6 bases; bases outside gene matches: 9. CDR1 and CDR2 from the germline V gene are MNHEY and SVGAGI. The CDR3 nucleotides read TGTGCCAGCTGCACGGGACTAGTAAGCAATGAGCAGTTCTTC. Its translation is CASCTGLVSNEQFF.

The chain uses TRBV5-4 and TRBJ2-5, with a weak D call TRBD2 (6 bases). The CDR3 runs 14 residues. The V end was cut by 0 bases, the J end by 3 bases, with 9 bases between. Germline CDR1 is SGHNT and CDR2 is YYREEE (reference sequence). The CDR3 DNA is TGTGCCAGCAGCTTGGTCTCGGGAGAAGAGACCCAGTACTTC. As protein: CASSLVSGEETQYF.

This chain joins TRBV2 and TRBJ2-4, with 8 nucleotides matching TRBD1. Germline CDR1 and CDR2: SNHLY and FYNNEI. This CDR3 has 16 residues. Germline trimming cut 2 bases from V and 1 base from J; bases unmatched to any gene: 4. The CDR3 DNA sequence: TGTGCCAGCAGTGAACCCCAGGGGGCTGCCAAAAACATTCAGTACTTC. As protein: CASSEPQGAAKNIQYF.

The rearrangement uses TRBV28 and TRBJ1-2, with D uncertain. With 1 base removed from V and 7 bases from J, the gap between germline ends came to 16 bases. Germline V gives CDR1 MDHEN, CDR2 SYDVKM. The CDR3 contains 15 residues. The CDR3 DNA follows: TGTGCCAGCAGTTTATATGGCAGGCACGGGGTTGGCTACACCTTC. Protein: CASSLYGRHGVGYTF.

This clone was detected a few times. The gene calls are TRBV11-2 and TRBJ2-1; D is unclear. V lost 1 base to trimming and J lost 9 bases, with 4 bases between them. The CDR3 spans 11 residues. Germline CDR1 SGHAT, CDR2 FQNNGV. CDR3 coding DNA: TGTGCCAGCAGCTTAGGGGCTGAGCAGTTCTTC. Amino acids: CASSLGAEQFF.

This clone was found a few times. This rearrangement joins TRBV30 to TRBJ2-2, with 10 bases aligning to TRBD2. This CDR3 region has 13 residues. The J segment lost 7 bases and the V segment lost 3 bases, leaving 2 bases of the junction unmatched. Germline-derived CDR1 and CDR2 are GTSNPN and SVGIG (reference sequence). This chain's CDR3 is CAWRGLASGELFF. CDR3 sequence (DNA): TGTGCCTGGAGGGGACTAGCGAGCGGGGAGCTGTTTTTT.

In this sample, this clone turned up once. This chain joins TRBV5-5 and TRBJ1-2; 9 nucleotides align to TRBD1. Germline V gene sequence: CDR1 SGHKS, CDR2 YYEKEE (reference sequence). The CDR3 has 15 amino acids. The ends lost 3 bases at V and 4 bases at J; junction bases unmatched: 7. Here the CDR3 reads CASSSRDRVFYGYTF. CDR3 bases: TGTGCCAGCAGCTCCCGGGACAGGGTGTTCTATGGCTACACCTTC.

The chain carries TRBV12-5 and TRBJ2-5, with 8 bases matching TRBD1. V dropped 6 bases and J dropped 5; count of bases not matched to a gene: 8. The CDR3 covers 14 residues. Germline V gene data show CDR1 as LGHNT and CDR2 as FRNRAP. For the CDR3, the DNA is TGTGCTAGTGGCCGCGGACAGGGATCGGAGACCCAGTACTTC. This translates into CASGRGQGSETQYF.

The V and J genes are TRBV2 and TRBJ2-5, with TRBD2 matching 8 bases. Germline V CDR1 and CDR2: SNHLY, FYNNEI. J lost 0 bases, V lost 3 bases, and 3 bases had no gene match. The CDR3 runs 15 residues. The CDR3 DNA follows: TGTGCCAGCAGTGATATTAGCGGGAACCAAGAGACCCAGTACTTC. Its protein product is CASSDISGNQETQYF.

The V call is TRBV5-1, the J call TRBJ2-2; a weak D match, TRBD2 (6 bases). Germline CDR1 is SGHRS and CDR2 is YFSETQ. This CDR3 has 15 residues. V lost 0 bases and J lost 5, with 11 bases in between. The CDR3 nucleotides are TGCGCCAGCAGCTTGGAGGCGGGAAGGACCGGGGAGCTGTTTTTT. It codes for CASSLEAGRTGELFF.

The chain joins TRBV11-1 to TRBJ2-1, with TRBD2 as a possible D gene (6 bases). V lost 5 bases and J 5 bases, leaving 19 bases between the germline ends. Germline V CDR1 and CDR2: SGHAT, FQDESV (reference sequence). The CDR3 extends over 16 amino acids. This CDR3 is CASSRRGAGPDNEQFF. The CDR3 DNA sequence: TGTGCCAGCAGCCGTCGCGGGGCGGGGCCCGACAATGAGCAGTTCTTC.

CDR3 nucleotides: TGTGCCAGCAGTTACTCTCCGGCGGGAGCCTACGAGCAGTACTTC. Its translation: CASSYSPAGAYEQYF. V gene TRBV6-2 or TRBV6-3 combines with J gene TRBJ2-7; TRBD2 matches 7 bases. Germline CDR1 is MNHEY and CDR2 is SVGEGT. J was trimmed by 2 bases and V by 0 bases; bases with no gene match: 4. The CDR3 is 15 residues long.

The genes are TRBV7-9 and TRBJ1-2; D ambiguous. Germline V gene sequence: CDR1 SEHNR, CDR2 FQNEAQ (reference sequence). The V end was cut by 4 bases, the J end by 3 bases, with 15 bases between. The CDR3 totals 15 residues. Written as DNA, the CDR3 is TGTGCCAGCAGCTCCCGCGTGGCGGCTGACTATGGCTACACCTTC. It codes for CASSSRVAADYGYTF.

The J gene is TRBJ2-7, the V gene TRBV5-5, with TRBD2 as a possible D gene (5 bases). From germline, CDR1 is SGHKS and CDR2 YYEKEE (reference sequence). This CDR3 region has 16 residues. Between the trimmed V and J ends, which lost 4 bases and 0 bases, there was a span of 17 bases. The CDR3: CASSPDRRGLSYEQYF. CDR3 DNA sequence: TGTGCCAGCAGCCCGGACCGACGAGGGCTCTCCTACGAGCAGTACTTC. The variable domain in full, completed from reference TRBV5-5 and TRBJ2-7, reads DAGVTQSPTHLIKTRGQQVTLRCSPISGHKSVSWYQQVLGQGPQFIFQYYEKEERGRGNFPDRFSARQFPNYSSELNVNALLLGDSALYLCASSPDRRGLSYEQYFGPGTRLTVT.

This clone appeared a few times. The rearrangement uses TRBV5-6 and TRBJ1-2; D is unresolved. In germline, CDR1 is SGHDT, CDR2 YYEEEE. The CDR3 totals 13 residues. Trimming cost V 1 base and J 3 bases, with 7 bases left between them. The CDR3 coding sequence is TGTGCCAGCAGCTTGCCAGGTGACTATGGCTACACCTTC. This codes for CASSLPGDYGYTF.

DNA for the CDR3: TGTGCCAGCAGCTTACATCAGGGGGCGGGCGAGGAAGCTTTCTTT. Its protein product is CASSLHQGAGEEAFF. The chain uses TRBV7-9 and TRBJ1-1, with 8 nucleotides matching TRBD1. The CDR3 is made up of 15 amino acids. Germline CDR1 is SEHNR and CDR2 is FQNEAQ (reference sequence). Trimming at V came to 2 bases and at J to 8 bases, leaving 10 bases not matched to a gene. Looking up the rest from reference TRBV7-9 and TRBJ1-1 gives the full variable domain: DTGVSQNPRHKITKRGQNVTFRCDPISEHNRLYWYRQTLGQGPEFLTYFQNEAQLEKSRLLSDRFSAERPKGSFSTLEIQRTEQGDSAMYLCASSLHQGAGEEAFFGQGTRLTVV.

The gene calls are TRBV29-1 and TRBJ1-5, with 7 nucleotides matching TRBD1. Unmatched junction bases numbered 6, after V lost 7 bases and J lost 0 bases. Germline V CDR1 and CDR2: SQVTM, ANQGSEA. The CDR3 covers 14 residues. CDR3 sequence (DNA): TGCAGCGCACGAGAGGGGGCTAGCAATCAGCCCCAGCATTTT. It specifies CSAREGASNQPQHF.

This chain links TRBV5-1 with TRBJ2-7; possible D gene TRBD2, 6 bases. The V gene lost 0 bases and the J gene lost 6 bases, with 22 bases spanning the gap. Germline assignment: CDR1 SGHRS and CDR2 YFSETQ. This CDR3 spans 17 amino acids. CDR3 bases: TGCGCCAGCAGCTTGGGCGGAGGTAGTAGGGGACTGGGCGAGCAGTACTTC. Translated, it gives CASSLGGGSRGLGEQYF.

This clone has only one observation. The chain is built from TRBV7-3 and TRBJ2-1, with D maybe TRBD1 (6 bases). Germline V gene lookup returns CDR1 SGHTA and CDR2 FQGTGA. The CDR3 has 13 amino acids. Trimming took off 1 base at V and 10 bases at J, with 11 bases between the two ends. The CDR3 is CASSLNRVGEQFF. CDR3 DNA: TGTGCCAGCAGCTTAAACAGGGTTGGGGAGCAGTTCTTC.

V gene TRBV4-1 combines with J gene TRBJ2-5, with 8 positions matching TRBD2. CDR3 length: 15 amino acids. The ends lost 3 bases at V and 5 bases at J; junction bases unmatched: 8. Germline V gene lookup returns CDR1 MGHRA and CDR2 YSYEKL. The CDR3 spells CASSQTSATGETQYF. The CDR3 DNA reads as TGCGCCAGCAGCCAGACTAGCGCGACGGGGGAGACCCAGTACTTC.

This clone showed up just once. J is TRBJ2-5 and V is TRBV4-1; 11 bases are shared with TRBD2. Germline CDR1 MGHRA, CDR2 YSYEKL. V lost 4 bases and J lost 5; bases outside the gene matches: 6. The CDR3 is made up of 15 amino acids. The CDR3 here is CASSRELAGVETQYF. The CDR3 DNA sequence: TGCGCCAGCAGCCGCGAACTAGCGGGAGTTGAGACCCAGTACTTC.

Worth noting for this clone: Germline is not matched at one junction end, which may reflect a read error. Here the CDR3 DNA reads TGTGCCAGCAGCGAAGAGGGGTACAGACAAGAGACCCAGTACTTC. Encoded protein: CASSEEGYRQETQYF. The chain combines TRBV6-1 with TRBJ2-5; D possibly matches TRBD1 or TRBD2 (5 bases each). From germline, CDR1 is MNHNS and CDR2 SASEGT. The CDR3 totals 15 residues.

This chain uses TRBV3-1 (or the pseudogene TRBV3-2) with TRBJ2-1; the D gene is possibly TRBD2 (6 bases). In germline, CDR1 is LGHDT, CDR2 YNNKEL (reference sequence). Deletions cut 3 bases from V and 2 bases from J, with 14 bases between. The CDR3 is made up of 16 amino acids. The CDR3 sequence is CASSQLAARTYNEQFF. The CDR3 DNA follows: TGTGCCAGCAGCCAGTTAGCGGCTCGTACCTACAATGAGCAGTTCTTC.